This TCR beta chain emerged from a study of blood T cells in healthy people across ages. Roughly 10 milliliters of peripheral blood were drawn from each donor. The germline V gene has CDR1 DFQATT and CDR2 SNEGSKA (reference sequence). This CDR3 region has 16 residues. Together with a sample-barcoded 5' primer, a J-beta primer mix was included in a second PCR lasting about 7 to 12 cycles. Every sample gave at least 3 million paired-end reads containing CDR3. TCRdb re-called the 5' RACE reads with MiXCR, one entry per CDR3 protein. The repertoire holds around 700,000 distinct CDR3 sequences, with approximately 25% as singletons. The same sample was also studied in work on T cells of mothers and their children. That study adds: The donors comprised six children and their three healthy Caucasian mothers. A primer called M1S, used in the second PCR, added sample barcodes and 2-4 random nucleotides.

V and J are TRBV20-1 and TRBJ1-6; 7 nucleotides align to TRBD1. Sequencing was carried out using blood. This receptor was obtained from a boy between 10 and 17 years old in good health. The CDR3 region has the DNA TGCGGCACGCCGGGACAGCGCAATCTTTGGGATTCACCCCTCCACTTT. This gives the protein CGTPGQRNLWDSPLHF.